This TCR beta chain was captured in a study of vaccination effects on CD4 cells after COVID-19. Details on this clone: What it binds is unknown.

The CDR3 covers 14 residues. V lost 9 bases and J lost 2, with 14 bases in between. Germline values: CDR1 KGHDR, CDR2 SFDVKD. Produced via immunoSEQ multiplex PCR; TCRdb's table is partial and in-frame only. The sample lists 70,000 or so clones; around 74% were seen once. Before any sequencing was done, the ViraFEST assay used viral peptide pools to expand antigen-specific CD4+ T cells. Culture lasted around eleven days before CD4+ T cell isolation. According to the study, vaccine recipients showed no prior SARS-CoV-2 infection and negative nucleocapsid antibodies. The clonotype originates from a human donor who received a COVID-19 vaccine. Sample: CD4+ T cells from PBMCs cultured with HCoV-NL63 spike peptides, taken before COVID-19 vaccination. This chain links TRBV24-1 with TRBJ2-3; possibly TRBD2 for D (7 bases). This CDR3 is CATGGEGVTDTQYF. CDR3 DNA sequence: TGTGCCACCGGCGGGGAGGGGGTCACAGATACGCAGTATTTT.